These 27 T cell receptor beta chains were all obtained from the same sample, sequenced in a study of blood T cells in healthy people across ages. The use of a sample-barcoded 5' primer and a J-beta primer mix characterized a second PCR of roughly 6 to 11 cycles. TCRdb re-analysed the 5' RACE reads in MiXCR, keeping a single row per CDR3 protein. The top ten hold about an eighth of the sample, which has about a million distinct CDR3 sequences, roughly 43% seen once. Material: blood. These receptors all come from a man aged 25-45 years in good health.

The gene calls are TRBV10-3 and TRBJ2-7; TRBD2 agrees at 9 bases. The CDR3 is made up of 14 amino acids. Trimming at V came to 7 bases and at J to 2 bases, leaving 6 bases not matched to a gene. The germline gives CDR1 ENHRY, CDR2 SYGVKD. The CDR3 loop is CAITKTSGTYEQYF. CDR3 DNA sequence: TGTGCCATCACGAAGACTAGCGGCACCTACGAGCAGTACTTC.

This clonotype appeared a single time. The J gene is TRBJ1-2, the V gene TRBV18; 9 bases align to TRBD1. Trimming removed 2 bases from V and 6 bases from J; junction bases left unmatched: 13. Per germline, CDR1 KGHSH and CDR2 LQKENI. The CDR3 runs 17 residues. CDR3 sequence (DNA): TGTGCCAGCTCACCAGAAACAGGGGGCGCGAGTATTGATGGCTACACCTTC. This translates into CASSPETGGASIDGYTF.

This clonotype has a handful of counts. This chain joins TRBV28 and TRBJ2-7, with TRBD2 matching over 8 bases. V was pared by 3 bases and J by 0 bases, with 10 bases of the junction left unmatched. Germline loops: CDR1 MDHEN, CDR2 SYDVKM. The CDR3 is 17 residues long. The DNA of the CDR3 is TGTGCCAGCAGTTTGGCCCCGGGACTAGAATTCTCCTACGAGCAGTACTTC. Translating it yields CASSLAPGLEFSYEQYF.

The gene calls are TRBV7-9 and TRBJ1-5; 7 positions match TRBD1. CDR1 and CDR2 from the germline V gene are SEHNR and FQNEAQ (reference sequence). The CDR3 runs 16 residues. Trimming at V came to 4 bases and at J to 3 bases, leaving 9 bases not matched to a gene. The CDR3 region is CASSSTHRGNNQPQHF. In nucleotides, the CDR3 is TGTGCCAGCAGCTCGACGCACAGGGGCAACAATCAGCCCCAGCATTTT.

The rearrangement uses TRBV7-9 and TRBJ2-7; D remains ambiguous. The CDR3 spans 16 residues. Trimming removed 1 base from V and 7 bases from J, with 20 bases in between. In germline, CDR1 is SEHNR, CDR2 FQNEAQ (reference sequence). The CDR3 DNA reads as TGTGCCAGCAGCTTAGTAGTTTTGGGCAGCTACAATGAGCAGTACTTC. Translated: CASSLVVLGSYNEQYF.

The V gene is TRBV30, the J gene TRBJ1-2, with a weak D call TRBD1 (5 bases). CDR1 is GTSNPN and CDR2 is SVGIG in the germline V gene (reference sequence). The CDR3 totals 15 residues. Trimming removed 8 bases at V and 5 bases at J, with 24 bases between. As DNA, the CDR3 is TGTGCCGGGGTTCCCGGGACTTCTTTATATTATGGCTACACCTTC. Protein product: CAGVPGTSLYYGYTF.

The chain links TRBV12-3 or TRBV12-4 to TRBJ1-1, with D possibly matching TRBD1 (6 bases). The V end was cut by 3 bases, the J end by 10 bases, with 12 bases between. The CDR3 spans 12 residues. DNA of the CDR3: TGTGCCAGCAGTTTGAGACAGGTGGTAGCTTTCTTT. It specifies CASSLRQVVAFF.

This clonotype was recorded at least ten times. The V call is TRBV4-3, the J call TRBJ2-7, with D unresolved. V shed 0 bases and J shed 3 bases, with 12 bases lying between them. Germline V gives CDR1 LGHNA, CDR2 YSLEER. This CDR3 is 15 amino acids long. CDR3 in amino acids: CASSQDYMGYYEQYF. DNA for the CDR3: TGCGCCAGCAGCCAAGATTACATGGGGTACTACGAGCAGTACTTC.

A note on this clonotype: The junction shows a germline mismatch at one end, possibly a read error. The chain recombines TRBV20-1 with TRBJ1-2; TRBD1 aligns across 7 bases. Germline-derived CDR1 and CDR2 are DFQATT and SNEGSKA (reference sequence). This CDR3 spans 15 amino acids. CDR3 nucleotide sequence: TGCAGTGCTAGAGGCCGGGACAGCCTGAACTACGGCTACACCTTC. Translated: CSARGRDSLNYGYTF.

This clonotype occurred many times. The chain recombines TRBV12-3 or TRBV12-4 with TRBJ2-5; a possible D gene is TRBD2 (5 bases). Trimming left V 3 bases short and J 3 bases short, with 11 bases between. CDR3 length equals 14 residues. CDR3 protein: CASSLASGEETQYF. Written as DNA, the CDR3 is TGTGCCAGCAGTTTGGCGTCCGGGGAAGAGACCCAGTACTTC.

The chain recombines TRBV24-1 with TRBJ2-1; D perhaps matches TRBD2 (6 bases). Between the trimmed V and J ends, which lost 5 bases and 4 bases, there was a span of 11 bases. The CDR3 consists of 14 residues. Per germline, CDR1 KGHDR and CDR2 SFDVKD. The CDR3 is CATSGGTEYNEQFF. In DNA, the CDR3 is TGTGCCACCAGTGGAGGGACTGAATACAATGAGCAGTTCTTC.

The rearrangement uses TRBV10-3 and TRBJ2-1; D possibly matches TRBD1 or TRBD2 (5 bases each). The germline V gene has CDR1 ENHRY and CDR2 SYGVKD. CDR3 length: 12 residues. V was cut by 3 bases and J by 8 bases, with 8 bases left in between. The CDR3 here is CAISDGADEQFF. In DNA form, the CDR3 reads TGTGCCATCAGTGACGGGGCGGATGAGCAGTTCTTC.

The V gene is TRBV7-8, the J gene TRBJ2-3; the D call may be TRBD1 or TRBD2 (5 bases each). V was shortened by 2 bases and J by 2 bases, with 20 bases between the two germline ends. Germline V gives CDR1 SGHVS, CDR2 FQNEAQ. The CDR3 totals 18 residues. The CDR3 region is CASSLLARGAGLTDTQYF. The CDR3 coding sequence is TGTGCCAGCAGCTTATTGGCCCGAGGGGCAGGACTCACAGATACGCAGTATTTT.

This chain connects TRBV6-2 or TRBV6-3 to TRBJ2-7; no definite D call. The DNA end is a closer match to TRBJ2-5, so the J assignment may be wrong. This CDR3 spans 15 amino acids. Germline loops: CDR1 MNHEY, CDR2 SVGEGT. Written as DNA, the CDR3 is TGTGCCAGCAGTTACTCGAGCTGGGGTGGCGAGACCCAGTACTTC. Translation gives CASSYSSWGGETQYF.

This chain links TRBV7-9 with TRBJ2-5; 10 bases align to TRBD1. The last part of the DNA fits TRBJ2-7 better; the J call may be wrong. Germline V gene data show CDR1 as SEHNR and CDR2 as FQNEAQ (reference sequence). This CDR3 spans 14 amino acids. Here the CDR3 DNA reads TGTGCCAGCAGCCCCTGGACAGGGGGAAACGAGCAGTACTTC. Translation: CASSPWTGGNEQYF.

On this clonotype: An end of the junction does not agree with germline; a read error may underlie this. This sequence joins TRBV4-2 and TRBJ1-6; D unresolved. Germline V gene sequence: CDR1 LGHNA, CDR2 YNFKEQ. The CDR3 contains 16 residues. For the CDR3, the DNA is TGTGCCAGCAACCAAGATAAGGCCTGGGCGGATTCACCCCTCCACTTT. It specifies CASNQDKAWADSPLHF.

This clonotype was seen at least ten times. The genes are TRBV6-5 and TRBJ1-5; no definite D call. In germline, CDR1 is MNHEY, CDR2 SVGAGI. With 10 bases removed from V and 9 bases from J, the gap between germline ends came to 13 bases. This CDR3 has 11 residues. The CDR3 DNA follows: TGTGCCACCGGCAAGGACCGGCCCCAGCATTTT. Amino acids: CATGKDRPQHF.

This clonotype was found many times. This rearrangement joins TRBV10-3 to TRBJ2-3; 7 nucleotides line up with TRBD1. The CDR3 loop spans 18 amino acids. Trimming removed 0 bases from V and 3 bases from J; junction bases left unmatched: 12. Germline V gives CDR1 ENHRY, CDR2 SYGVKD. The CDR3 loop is CAISESNRQGIITDTQYF. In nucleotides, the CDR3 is TGTGCCATCAGTGAGTCAAATAGACAGGGAATAATAACAGATACGCAGTATTTT.

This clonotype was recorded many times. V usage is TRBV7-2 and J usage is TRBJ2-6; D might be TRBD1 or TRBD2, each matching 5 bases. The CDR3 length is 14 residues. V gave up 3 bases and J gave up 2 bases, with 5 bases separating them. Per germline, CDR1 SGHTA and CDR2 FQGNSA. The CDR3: CASSLGAGANVLTF. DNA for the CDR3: TGTGCCAGCAGCTTGGGGGCTGGGGCCAACGTCCTGACTTTC. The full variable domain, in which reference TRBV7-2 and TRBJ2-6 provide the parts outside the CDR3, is GAGVSQSPSNKVTEKGKDVELRCDPISGHTALYWYRQSLGQGLEFLIYFQGNSAPDKSGLPSDRFSAERTGGSVSTLTIQRTQQEDSAVYLCASSLGAGANVLTFGAGSRLTVL.

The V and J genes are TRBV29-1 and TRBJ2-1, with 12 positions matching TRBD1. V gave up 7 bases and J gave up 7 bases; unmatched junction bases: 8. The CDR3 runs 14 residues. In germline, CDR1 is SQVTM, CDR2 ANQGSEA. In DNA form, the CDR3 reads TGCAGCGGTACAGGGACAGGGGGCCGGAATGAGCAGTTCTTC. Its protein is CSGTGTGGRNEQFF.

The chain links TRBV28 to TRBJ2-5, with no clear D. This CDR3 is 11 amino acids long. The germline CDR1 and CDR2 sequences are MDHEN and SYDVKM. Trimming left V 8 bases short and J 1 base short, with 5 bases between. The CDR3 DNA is TGTGCCAGCGGTTCCCAAGAGACCCAGTACTTC. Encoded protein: CASGSQETQYF.

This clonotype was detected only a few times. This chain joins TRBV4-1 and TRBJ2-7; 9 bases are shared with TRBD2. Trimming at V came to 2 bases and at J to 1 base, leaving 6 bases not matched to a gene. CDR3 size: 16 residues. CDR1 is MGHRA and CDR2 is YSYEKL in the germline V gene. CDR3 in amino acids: CASSQLAGRNSYEQYF. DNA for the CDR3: TGCGCCAGCAGCCAACTAGCGGGGCGGAATTCCTACGAGCAGTACTTC.

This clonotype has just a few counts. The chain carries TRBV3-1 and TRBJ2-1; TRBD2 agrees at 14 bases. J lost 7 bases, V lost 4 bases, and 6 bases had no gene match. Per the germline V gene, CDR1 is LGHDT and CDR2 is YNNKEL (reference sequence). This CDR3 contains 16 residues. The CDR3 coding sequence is TGTGCCAGCAGCCCTAGTGGACTAGCGGGGGGAAATGAGCAGTTCTTC. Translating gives CASSPSGLAGGNEQFF.

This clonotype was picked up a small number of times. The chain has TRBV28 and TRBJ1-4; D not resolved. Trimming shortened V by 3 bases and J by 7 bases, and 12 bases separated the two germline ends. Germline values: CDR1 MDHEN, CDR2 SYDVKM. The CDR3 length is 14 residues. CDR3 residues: CASSLRVLGEKLFF. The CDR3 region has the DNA TGTGCCAGCAGTTTGAGGGTACTTGGTGAAAAACTGTTTTTT.

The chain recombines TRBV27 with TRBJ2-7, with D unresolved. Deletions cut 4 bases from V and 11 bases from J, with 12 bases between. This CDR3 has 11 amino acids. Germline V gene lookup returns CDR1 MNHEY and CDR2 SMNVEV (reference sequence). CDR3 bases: TGTGCCAGCAGTTCTGTGGGGTTCGAGTACTTC. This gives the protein CASSSVGFEYF.

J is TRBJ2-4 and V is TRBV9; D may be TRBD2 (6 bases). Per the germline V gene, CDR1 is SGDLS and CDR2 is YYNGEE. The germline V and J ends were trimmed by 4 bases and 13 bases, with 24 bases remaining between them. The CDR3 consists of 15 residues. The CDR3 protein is CASSPGVGDWVQQYF. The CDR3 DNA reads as TGTGCCAGCAGCCCGGGGGTGGGCGATTGGGTACAGCAGTACTTC.

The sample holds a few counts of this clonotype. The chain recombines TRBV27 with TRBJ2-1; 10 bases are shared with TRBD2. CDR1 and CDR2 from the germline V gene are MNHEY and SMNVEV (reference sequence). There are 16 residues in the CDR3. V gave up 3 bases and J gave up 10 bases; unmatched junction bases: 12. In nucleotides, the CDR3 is TGTGCCAGCAGTTTCTTTCTAGCGGGGGCCCTGAACGAGCAGTTCTTC. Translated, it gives CASSFFLAGALNEQFF.